The sequence of this T cell receptor (beta chain) was determined in a study of blood T cells in healthy people across ages (dated by TCRdb to the mid-2010s). With regard to the full study: In model experiments, roughly one uniquely barcoded TCR beta cDNA molecule per two T cells was captured by template switching. The study analyzed two additional independent replicas of 1 million unique cDNA reads from the same blood draw for two donors, one aged 18 to 29 and one aged 80 or older. The study measured age-related changes in TCR beta repertoire diversity using deep sequencing normalized with unique cDNA molecular identifiers. Donors were grouped into four age groups: young (average roughly 15 years), middle-aged (over 35), aged (around 60) and long-lived (about 89). What the work shows at the level of the full study, not this receptor alone: Conclusive comparison of naive and antigen-experienced compartments was prevented by the profiling of bulk unsorted PBMCs. Estimates of total diversity based on one million sequenced T cells were considered lower bounds and underestimates. Compared with the aged group, more naive CD4+ T cells, fewer expanded clones and increased TCR diversity were shown by the long-lived group, suggesting age selection. As age increased, observed TCR beta diversity per million T cells dropped in a roughly linear way, and a significant reduction was already evident by age 40. The percentage of naive T cells measured by flow cytometry correlated strongly with observed TCR beta diversity. Because donor CMV infection status was unknown, age-related changes in expanded clonotypes were potentially confounded.

To prepare the library, 5' RACE was applied. Sequenced using an Illumina HiSeq 2500. The second PCR ran for about 7 to 11 cycles and used a J-beta primer mix along with a sample-barcoded 5' primer. A unique molecular identifier was introduced onto each TCR beta cDNA molecule by a template-switch 5' adaptor carrying 12 random nucleotides. Each sample yielded at least 3 million CDR3-containing paired-end reads. First-strand cDNA synthesis was performed from all RNA using the Mint cDNA synthesis kit, with priming by a TRBC-specific oligonucleotide. After uracil-DNA glycosylase treatment, a first 18-cycle PCR used universal primers M1SS and BC2_uni_R on all cDNA. The authors processed their data as follows. For normalization, 1 million high-quality reads were randomly selected from each sample, with every read carrying a distinct molecular identifier. Reads sharing molecular identifiers were discarded rather than binned into consensus sequences. CDR3 identification, clonotype clustering and error correction used MiTCR with a Q25 quality threshold and the strictest error-elimination algorithm. A nonparametric unseen species model with Euler transformation was used to estimate a lower bound on total TCR beta diversity. The public sequencing data were trimmed at Q25 with fastp and processed into clonotypes with MiXCR by TCRdb, which kept only in-frame beta chains. Identical CDR3 proteins give one entry, which carries the most common genes and DNA. For this entry, the V and J calls and clone size follow TCRdb and not the study's own pipeline. The sample has approximately 490,000 distinct CDR3 sequences on record, approximately 25% of them singletons. The leading ten clones occupy just under 9% of the sample.

The approximately 41 donors, aged about 6 to 90 years, were systemically healthy Caucasian individuals from Russia. About 10 milliliters of peripheral blood were drawn from each donor into EDTA-treated Vacutainer tubes. Ficoll-Paque density-gradient centrifugation was used to isolate PBMCs, with at least 6 million obtained per sample. Total RNA, at least 6 micrograms per sample, was extracted from PBMCs with Trizol reagent. For every donor, an aliquot of PBMCs went through flow cytometry to measure the percentages of naive CD45RAhigh/CD27high T cells. Trimming takes 4 bases off V and 5 bases off J; junction bases not matched to a gene: 4. In the germline V gene, CDR1 corresponds to SGHVS and CDR2 to FNYEAQ. Counted from cysteine to phenylalanine, this CDR3 has 15 amino acids. Solely the CDR3 DNA is kept, with 45 bases framed from the first base. This clonotype showed up just a few times. This receptor's antigen is unknown. Base qualities are not at hand, and no much larger clone is one base apart.

Separately, the same data were catalogued under a study of T cells of mothers and their children. As that second paper reports: The donors were nine systemically healthy Caucasian individuals, made up of three mothers and their six children. cDNA synthesis consumed the entire amount of extracted RNA, loaded at approximately 1.5 ug RNA in each 15 ul reaction. In the second PCR, the M1S primer added sample barcodes and 2-4 random nucleotides. Each mother yielded over 8.5 million TCR beta CDR3 reads and each child 3 million or so reads. TCR recombination output is similarly shaped by thymic selection in related and unrelated pairs, with a minor effect exerted by inherited differences. Normalized repertoire overlap in related mother-child pairs was always slightly higher than in unrelated mother-child pairs, but the difference was never significant. With a sensitivity of about 100 clones per million clonotypes, no persistent microchimeric T cell clones were detected. In the study, deep NGS was used to compare the TCR beta repertoires of mothers and children, and features distinguishing related mother-child pairs from unrelated individuals were sought. Mothers averaged around 40 +/- 4 years of age and children averaged around 10 +/- 4 years. After adapter ligation was performed with NEBNext reagents, the libraries were sequenced on an Illumina HiSeq 2000 with 100+100 nt paired-end reads. To prevent cross-contamination, the mother and child libraries were prepared a month apart and were sequenced in separate runs. Each donor had between roughly 450,000 and 2,100,000 distinct TCR beta clonotypes identified. Naive TCR beta clonotypes were estimated from low-frequency clonotypes matched to each donor's FACS-determined naive share, without sorting.

The V gene is TRBV7-6 and the J gene is TRBJ1-4; 10 bases in the junction line up with TRBD1. The sample comprised blood. This clonotype originated in a boy between 10 and 17 years old in good health. The CDR3 corresponds to CASSSGTGANEKLFF. DNA sequence: TGTGCCAGCAGCTCCGGGACAGGGGCAAATGAAAAACTGTTTTTT.